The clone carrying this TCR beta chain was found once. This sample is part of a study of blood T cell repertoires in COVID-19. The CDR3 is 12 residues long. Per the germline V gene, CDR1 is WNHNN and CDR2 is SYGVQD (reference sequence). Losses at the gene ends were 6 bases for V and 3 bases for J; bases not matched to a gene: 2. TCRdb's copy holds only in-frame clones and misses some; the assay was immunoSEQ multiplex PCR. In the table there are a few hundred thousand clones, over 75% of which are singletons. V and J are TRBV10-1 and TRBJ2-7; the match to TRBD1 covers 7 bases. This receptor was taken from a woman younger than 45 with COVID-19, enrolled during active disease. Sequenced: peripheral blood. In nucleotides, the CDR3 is TGCGCCAGCAGCGGGACAGTCTACGAGCAGTACTTC. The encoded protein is CASSGTVYEQYF.